The clone carrying this TCR beta chain has ten or more counts. This specimen belongs to a study of neurological immune-mediated disorders. The team produced cDNA through 5'RACE using 10-nucleotide random UMIs. In each sequencing run, over 160 million TCR-beta sequences were generated from 15-18 subjects. MiXCR, run by TCRdb on the 5' RACE reads, gives a single entry per CDR3 protein. The sample records roughly 60,000 distinct CDR3 sequences, roughly 9.8% being singletons. The length of the CDR3 is 11 residues. Germline V CDR1 and CDR2: ENHRY, SYGVKD. Between the trimmed V and J ends, which lost 7 bases and 4 bases, there was a span of 8 bases. Time point meaning: longitudinal time-point 2. The study used blood bank volunteers in Maryland, USA, as healthy controls.

V gene TRBV10-3 combines with J gene TRBJ2-7; possibly TRBD1 for D (5 bases). The sample comprised PBMCs. The receptor comes from a man younger than 40 in good health. The CDR3 reads CAINAGYEQYF. DNA for the CDR3: TGTGCCATCAATGCAGGGTACGAGCAGTACTTC.